This TCR beta chain came from a study of blood T cell repertoires in COVID-19. With 2 bases clipped from V and 0 bases from J, the junction kept 5 bases outside the gene matches. The CDR3 sequence is 16 residues long. The germline V gene encodes CDR1 MDHEN and CDR2 SYDVKM. In the source study's methods: For nucleated cells, counts were estimated from reference gene primer amplification. Here immunoSEQ multiplex PCR was the method, and the copy in TCRdb shows in-frame clones only, minus some. V and J calls and clone size are copied from that table; D and trimming were computed from the DNA. Of about 160,000 clones listed, 65% to 90% are singletons.

The sequencing input was peripheral blood. J is TRBJ1-2 and V is TRBV28; 8 nucleotides match TRBD1. This receptor was obtained from a woman in her 40s with COVID-19, enrolled during active disease. CDR3: CASSLRTGYANYGYTF. The DNA for the CDR3 is TGTGCCAGCAGTTTAAGGACAGGGTACGCTAACTATGGCTACACCTTC.